The 27 T cell receptor beta chains below were found in one sample sequenced in a study of shared clonotypes between healthy human individuals. The table came from immunoSEQ multiplex PCR; TCRdb's copy has only in-frame clones and leaves some out. The repertoire consists of around 2,000,000 clones, with roughly 95% occurring once and the leading ten covering 1% to 1.5%. Naive CD8 cells comprised CD45RO-negative, CCR7-positively selected cells, excluding terminally differentiated effector memory CD45RA+ cells. Sequenced input: naive CD8+ T cells sorted from blood. The receptors derive from a young man in good health.

V usage is TRBV28 and J usage is TRBJ1-5; D ambiguous. The CDR3 loop spans 14 amino acids. Germline V gene sequence: CDR1 MDHEN, CDR2 SYDVKM. The V end lost 3 bases, the J end lost 5 bases, and 11 bases lay between the germline ends. The CDR3 spells CASSLATAHQPQHF. In DNA, the CDR3 is TGTGCCAGCAGTTTGGCGACGGCGCATCAGCCCCAGCATTTT.

The V call is TRBV7-9, the J call TRBJ2-3; 10 bases agree with TRBD2. V was clipped by 5 bases and J by 6 bases; unmatched bases: 8. Germline lookup yields CDR1 SEHNR and CDR2 FQNEAQ (reference sequence). This CDR3 has 15 residues. Written as DNA, the CDR3 is TGTGCCAGCAGCCCCGGACTAGCGGAGGTCGATACGCAGTATTTT. Its translation is CASSPGLAEVDTQYF.

This chain uses TRBV13 with TRBJ1-6; D gene uncertain. This CDR3 region has 15 residues. V was trimmed by 3 bases and J by 8 bases, leaving 14 bases between them. The V gene's germline CDR1 is PRHDT and CDR2 FYEKMQ (reference sequence). The CDR3 bases are TGTGCCAGCAGCTTGAATGCGGATTTGTATTCACCCCTCCACTTT. This sequence encodes CASSLNADLYSPLHF.

The rearrangement uses TRBV6-1 and TRBJ2-1; 7 nucleotides align to TRBD2. In germline, CDR1 is MNHNS, CDR2 SASEGT. CDR3 size: 17 residues. Trimming removed 2 bases from V and 0 bases from J; junction bases left unmatched: 7. The CDR3 loop reads CASSELSGSSSYNEQFF. In DNA, the CDR3 is TGTGCCAGCAGTGAACTTAGCGGGTCTAGCTCCTACAATGAGCAGTTCTTC.

This chain uses TRBV5-6 with TRBJ2-1; 11 bases agree with TRBD2. Trimming at V came to 4 bases and at J to 8 bases, leaving 11 bases not matched to a gene. This CDR3 has 16 residues. CDR1 and CDR2 from the germline V gene are SGHDT and YYEEEE. The CDR3 region has the DNA TGTGCCAGCAGCCTAGCACTAGCGGGAGAATTCGATGAGCAGTTCTTC. Its translation: CASSLALAGEFDEQFF.

The gene calls are TRBV6-5 and TRBJ2-7; D possibly uses TRBD1 or TRBD2 (6 bases each). Trimming took 0 bases from V and 0 from J, leaving 12 bases between them. The CDR3 consists of 16 residues. Germline CDR1 reads MNHEY; CDR2 reads SVGAGI. CDR3 protein: CASSYSQGTPSYEQYF. The CDR3 bases are TGTGCCAGCAGTTACTCGCAGGGGACTCCCTCCTACGAGCAGTACTTC.

Comment on this clone: Other DNA sequences in the same sample also yield this CDR3. The chain combines TRBV19 with TRBJ1-1; D gene unclear. Trimming removed 7 bases at V and 1 base at J, with 7 bases between. CDR1 is LNHDA, CDR2 SQIVND, per germline (reference sequence). The CDR3 is made up of 12 amino acids. CDR3 in amino acids: CASIGENTEAFF. In DNA, the CDR3 is TGTGCCAGTATTGGGGAGAACACTGAAGCTTTCTTT.

The chain uses TRBV4-1 and TRBJ2-7, with TRBD2 matching 7 bases. The V and J ends lost 4 bases and 2 bases, in that order; junction bases with no gene match: 11. The germline V gene encodes CDR1 MGHRA and CDR2 YSYEKL. The CDR3 runs 16 residues. The CDR3 DNA is TGCGCCAGCAGCCTAATAGCGGGCAACAATGCCTACGAGCAGTACTTC. Its protein product is CASSLIAGNNAYEQYF.

The V and J genes are TRBV6-1 and TRBJ1-5; maybe TRBD1 (5 bases). In germline, CDR1 is MNHNS, CDR2 SASEGT. Trimming took 3 bases from V and 5 from J, leaving 11 bases between them. The length of the CDR3 is 14 residues. The CDR3 DNA reads as TGTGCCAGCAGTGACAGGGATGGCGATCAGCCCCAGCATTTT. It encodes CASSDRDGDQPQHF.

Worth noting for this clone: Other DNA sequences in the same sample also yield this CDR3. The V and J genes are TRBV9 and TRBJ2-3, with a tentative D call TRBD1 (5 bases). The germline gives CDR1 SGDLS, CDR2 YYNGEE. The V end was cut by 4 bases, the J end by 5 bases, with 5 bases between. This CDR3 has 11 residues. The CDR3 reads CASSTGDTQYF. In DNA, the CDR3 is TGTGCCAGCAGCACAGGAGATACGCAGTATTTT.

The table lists this clone with a count of one. V is TRBV10-3 and J is TRBJ2-7; 7 nucleotides match TRBD2. V lost 6 bases, J lost 2 bases, and 4 bases stayed unmatched. The CDR3 loop spans 13 amino acids. From germline, CDR1 is ENHRY and CDR2 SYGVKD. The CDR3 region has the DNA TGTGCCATCAGGGCGGGGGAAACCTACGAGCAGTACTTC. Its protein is CAIRAGETYEQYF.

As to this clone: This sample also contains other DNA sequences that code for the same CDR3. This rearrangement joins TRBV5-4 to TRBJ2-5; D gene unclear. Germline V CDR1 and CDR2: SGHNT, YYREEE (reference sequence). Trimming pared 0 bases from V and 2 bases from J, leaving 5 bases between. The CDR3 has 13 amino acids. CDR3: CASSLVPQETQYF. In DNA form, the CDR3 reads TGTGCCAGCAGCTTGGTTCCGCAAGAGACCCAGTACTTC.

The chain combines TRBV19 with TRBJ2-3, with 9 bases matching TRBD1. Germline-derived CDR1 and CDR2 are LNHDA and SQIVND (reference sequence). With 6 bases clipped from V and 3 bases from J, the junction kept 4 bases outside the gene matches. The CDR3 is 14 residues long. In DNA form, the CDR3 reads TGTGCCAGTAGCCCGACAGGGGGAACAGATACGCAGTATTTT. It translates to CASSPTGGTDTQYF.

The J gene is TRBJ2-7, the V gene TRBV27; D possibly corresponds to TRBD1 (6 bases). Trimming left V 7 bases short and J 0 bases short, with 16 bases between. The germline V gene has CDR1 MNHEY and CDR2 SMNVEV (reference sequence). This CDR3 spans 15 amino acids. CDR3 amino acids: CASTEVGGVSYEQYF. DNA of the CDR3: TGTGCCAGCACCGAAGTAGGGGGTGTCTCCTACGAGCAGTACTTC.

The chain employs TRBV2 and TRBJ2-7; tentatively, D is TRBD1 (6 bases). The CDR3 sequence is 14 residues long. V lost 7 bases, J lost 0 bases, and 13 bases lay in between. Per germline, CDR1 SNHLY and CDR2 FYNNEI. CDR3 DNA: TGTGCCAGCATTGGACAGATAAGCTCCTACGAGCAGTACTTC. Translation: CASIGQISSYEQYF.

This rearrangement joins TRBV13 to TRBJ2-3; no reliable D call. Germline CDR1 and CDR2: PRHDT and FYEKMQ (reference sequence). The CDR3 totals 15 residues. V lost 3 bases and J 0 bases, leaving 10 bases between the germline ends. This chain's CDR3 is CASSFRGTSTDTQYF. DNA of the CDR3: TGTGCCAGCAGCTTCCGCGGCACTAGCACAGATACGCAGTATTTT.

This chain uses TRBV6-1 with TRBJ2-7; 8 positions match TRBD2. Germline-derived CDR1 and CDR2 are MNHNS and SASEGT. This CDR3 comprises 14 residues. V lost 2 bases, J lost 7 bases, and 7 bases stayed unmatched. The CDR3 is CASSESGGPWEQYF. The CDR3 nucleotides are TGTGCCAGCAGTGAATCGGGGGGGCCCTGGGAGCAGTACTTC.

This clone showed up just a few times. This chain uses TRBV27 with TRBJ1-1, with D hard to call. V lost 0 bases and J lost 0, with 5 bases in between. Germline values: CDR1 MNHEY, CDR2 SMNVEV (reference sequence). The CDR3 contains 14 residues. The CDR3 coding sequence is TGTGCCAGCAGTTTATCGGCAGTGAACACTGAAGCTTTCTTT. It is translated as CASSLSAVNTEAFF.

The chain is built from TRBV4-1 and TRBJ2-7, with D tentatively TRBD1 or TRBD2 (5 bases each). Between the trimmed V and J ends, which lost 1 base and 4 bases, there was a span of 23 bases. Germline assignment: CDR1 MGHRA and CDR2 YSYEKL. The CDR3 is made up of 18 amino acids. The CDR3 nucleotides are TGCGCCAGCAGCCAAGTGGGGTTTCCGGGACGGCCCCCTTACGAGCAGTACTTC. It encodes CASSQVGFPGRPPYEQYF.

The rearrangement links TRBV6-5 to TRBJ2-2; D is perhaps TRBD1 or TRBD2 (5 bases each). With 8 bases removed from V and 4 bases from J, the gap between germline ends came to 8 bases. Germline V CDR1 and CDR2: MNHEY, SVGAGI. This CDR3 contains 12 residues. This chain's CDR3 is CASEGPTGELFF. The DNA of the CDR3 is TGTGCCAGCGAGGGACCCACCGGGGAGCTGTTTTTT.

The chain joins TRBV6-6 to TRBJ1-2, with TRBD1 as a possible D gene (5 bases). Trimming pared 6 bases from V and 4 bases from J, leaving 18 bases between. The germline gives CDR1 MNHNY, CDR2 SVGAGI (reference sequence). The CDR3 totals 15 residues. CDR3 nucleotide sequence: TGTGCCAGCAGCAAAAGCAGGGTAGGGCCCTATGGCTACACCTTC. Protein sequence: CASSKSRVGPYGYTF.

J is TRBJ2-1 and V is TRBV7-2, with D possibly matching TRBD2 (5 bases). V was pared by 5 bases and J by 0 bases, with 11 bases between. The CDR3 covers 15 residues. Germline V gene lookup returns CDR1 SGHTA and CDR2 FQGNSA. This CDR3 reads CASSEDWSSYNEQFF. The CDR3 bases are TGTGCCAGCAGCGAGGACTGGAGCTCCTACAATGAGCAGTTCTTC.

This clone turned up a few times. The rearrangement links TRBV27 to TRBJ2-2, with D maybe TRBD2 (5 bases). Trimming shortened V by 5 bases and J by 0 bases, and 13 bases separated the two germline ends. The CDR3 totals 16 residues. CDR1 MNHEY and CDR2 SMNVEV come from the germline V gene (reference sequence). CDR3 amino acids: CASSPFVEANTGELFF. The DNA of the CDR3 is TGTGCCAGCAGTCCCTTCGTGGAGGCGAACACCGGGGAGCTGTTTTTT.

This clone was seen only once. The J gene is TRBJ2-1, the V gene TRBV5-6, with D perhaps being TRBD1 or TRBD2 (5 bases each). The germline V gene encodes CDR1 SGHDT and CDR2 YYEEEE. The germline V and J ends were trimmed by 0 bases and 6 bases, with 10 bases remaining between them. This CDR3 contains 14 residues. The CDR3 bases are TGTGCCAGCAGCTTGGGAGCCGGGACCAATGAGCAGTTCTTC. This translates into CASSLGAGTNEQFF.

A note on this clone: The germline gene is not matched at one end of the junction; a read error may be the cause. The chain has TRBV5-1 and TRBJ2-7; D is unresolved. CDR1 and CDR2 (germline): SGHRS, YFSETQ. The CDR3 is 14 residues long. CDR3 loop: CAGSLGGSIYEQYF. The CDR3 nucleotides read TGCGCCGGCAGCTTGGGCGGTAGTATCTACGAGCAGTACTTC. The whole variable domain, remainder taken from reference TRBV5-1 and TRBJ2-7, is KAGVTQTPRYLIKTRGQQVTLSCSPISGHRSVSWYQQTPGQGLQFLFEYFSETQRNKGNFPGRFSGRQFSNSRSEMNVSTLELGDSALYLCAGSLGGSIYEQYFGPGTRLTVT.

The chain uses TRBV27 and TRBJ2-7, with 7 bases matching TRBD1. The CDR3 is 15 residues long. Germline V gene data show CDR1 as MNHEY and CDR2 as SMNVEV (reference sequence). After removal of 3 bases from V and 5 bases from J, the junction contained 10 bases not matched to a gene. CDR3 DNA: TGTGCCAGCAGTTTGGCGGCGACAGGGAAAAACGAGCAGTACTTC. This codes for CASSLAATGKNEQYF.

This chain uses TRBV10-1 with TRBJ1-1, with D unclear. The V end lost 3 bases, the J end lost 11 bases, and 16 bases lay between the germline ends. CDR1 and CDR2 from the germline V gene are WNHNN and SYGVQD (reference sequence). The CDR3 is made up of 13 amino acids. The CDR3 nucleotides read TGCGCCAGCAGTGACTCGGACCCCACGTGGGCTTTCTTT. Translated: CASSDSDPTWAFF.